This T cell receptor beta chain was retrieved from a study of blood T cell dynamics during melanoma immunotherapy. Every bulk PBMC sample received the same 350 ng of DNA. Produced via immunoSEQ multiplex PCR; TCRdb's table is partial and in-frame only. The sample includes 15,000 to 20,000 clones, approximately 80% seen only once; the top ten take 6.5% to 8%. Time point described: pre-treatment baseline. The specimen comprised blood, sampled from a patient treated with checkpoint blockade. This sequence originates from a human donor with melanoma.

The CDR3 spells CASSLSPGYLTDTQYF. In nucleotides, the CDR3 is TGTGCCAGCAGTTTATCCCCAGGGTACCTCACAGATACGCAGTATTTT. V gene TRBV27 combines with J gene TRBJ2-3, with D perhaps TRBD1 (5 bases). Looked up from germline, CDR1 is MNHEY and CDR2 is SMNVEV (reference sequence). The ends were cut back, 0 bases at V and 2 bases at J, with 12 bases in the middle. This CDR3 is 16 amino acids long.